This passage covers 31 T cell receptor beta chains from one sample sequenced in a study of blood T cell repertoires in COVID-19. Some clones are missing from TCRdb's copy, which holds only in-frame ones; the method was immunoSEQ multiplex PCR. The table includes 250,000 or so clones, 85% to 90% detected once. Sample: PBMCs or T cells enriched from blood (not recorded which). These receptors originate from a woman in her thirties with acute COVID-19.

The V and J genes are TRBV5-1 and TRBJ2-3; a weak D match, TRBD2 (6 bases). Germline V gene sequence: CDR1 SGHRS, CDR2 YFSETQ. Trimming took off 0 bases at V and 2 bases at J, with 19 bases between the two ends. This CDR3 has 18 residues. The CDR3: CASSLDLGGGSYTDTQYF. CDR3 coding DNA: TGCGCCAGCAGCTTGGATTTGGGAGGCGGCAGCTACACAGATACGCAGTATTTT.

This sequence joins TRBV7-2 and TRBJ2-7; the match to TRBD2 covers 7 bases. V trimming: 0 bases; J trimming: 3 bases; junction bases outside the gene matches: 5. From germline, CDR1 is SGHTA and CDR2 FQGNSA. The CDR3 covers 15 residues. The chain's CDR3 is CASSLAGGSGYEQYF. In DNA, the CDR3 is TGTGCCAGCAGCTTAGCGGGGGGGAGTGGCTACGAGCAGTACTTC.

This clone has just a few counts. This chain joins TRBV7-8 and TRBJ1-1; 8 nucleotides agree with TRBD1. The CDR3 length is 16 residues. The trim removed 1 base at V and 0 bases at J, leaving 4 bases unmatched. Germline V lookup: CDR1 SGHVS, CDR2 FQNEAQ. The CDR3 reads CASSLVGQGVNTEAFF. CDR3 DNA sequence: TGTGCCAGCAGCTTAGTAGGACAGGGTGTGAACACTGAAGCTTTCTTT. Combining the CDR3 with reference TRBV7-8 and TRBJ1-1 gives the whole variable domain GAGVSQSPRYKVAKRGQDVALRCDPISGHVSLFWYQQALGQGPEFLTYFQNEAQLDKSGLPSDRFFAERPEGSVSTLKIQRTQQEDSAVYLCASSLVGQGVNTEAFFGQGTRLTVV.

V is TRBV5-4 and J is TRBJ1-2; D ambiguous. V dropped 0 bases and J dropped 2 bases, with 5 bases sitting between them. The V gene's germline CDR1 is SGHNT and CDR2 YYREEE (reference sequence). CDR3 size: 13 residues. In DNA, the CDR3 is TGTGCCAGCAGCTTGGACGGGAACTATGGCTACACCTTC. Translated: CASSLDGNYGYTF.

The rearrangement uses TRBV28 and TRBJ1-5; no firm D call. Per germline, CDR1 MDHEN and CDR2 SYDVKM. Trimming removed 5 bases from V and 2 bases from J, with 19 bases in between. The CDR3 has 17 amino acids. CDR3 sequence reads: CASSPNPTDAGNQPQHF. CDR3 bases: TGTGCCAGCAGTCCTAACCCGACCGATGCGGGCAATCAGCCCCAGCATTTT.

V usage is TRBV5-8 and J usage is TRBJ2-1; the match to TRBD2 covers 9 bases. CDR1 SGHTS and CDR2 YDEGEE come from the germline V gene. V was pared by 5 bases and J by 6 bases, with 9 bases of the junction left unmatched. The CDR3 has 15 amino acids. The CDR3 sequence: CASRTAGGAFNEQFF. Here the CDR3 DNA reads TGTGCCAGCAGGACAGCGGGAGGAGCTTTCAATGAGCAGTTCTTC.

The chain couples TRBV5-6 to TRBJ2-7; 7 bases match TRBD1. Germline lookup yields CDR1 SGHDT and CDR2 YYEEEE. After removal of 4 bases from V and 2 bases from J, the junction contained 9 bases not matched to a gene. The CDR3 spans 15 residues. CDR3 amino acids: CASSDGNRGPYEQYF. The DNA of the CDR3 is TGTGCCAGCAGCGACGGCAACAGGGGCCCCTACGAGCAGTACTTC.

The CDR3 reads CASSHGTSGELRYEQYF. The CDR3 nucleotides are TGTGCCAGCAGCCACGGGACTAGCGGGGAACTACGCTACGAGCAGTACTTC. The chain combines TRBV3-1 (or the pseudogene TRBV3-2) with TRBJ2-7; 13 bases agree with TRBD2. The CDR3 is 17 amino acids. After removal of 3 bases from V and 3 bases from J, the junction contained 8 bases not matched to a gene. Germline CDR1 reads LGHDT; CDR2 reads YNNKEL (reference sequence).

The chain carries TRBV5-8 and TRBJ2-3, with TRBD2 as a possible D gene (5 bases). The CDR3 runs to 15 residues. V lost 4 bases to trimming and J lost 2 bases, with 14 bases between them. Germline V gene lookup returns CDR1 SGHTS and CDR2 YDEGEE. In DNA form, the CDR3 reads TGTGCCAGCAGCCAACTTGTAGACTACACAGATACGCAGTATTTT. This translates into CASSQLVDYTDTQYF.

V is TRBV5-4 and J is TRBJ2-7; TRBD2 matches at 7 bases. The CDR3 runs 14 residues. V shed 4 bases, J shed 3 bases, and the junction held 7 bases outside the gene matches. The germline CDR1 and CDR2 sequences are SGHNT and YYREEE (reference sequence). The chain's CDR3 is CASSRAGVDYEQYF. The CDR3 region has the DNA TGTGCCAGCAGCCGGGCGGGAGTAGACTACGAGCAGTACTTC.

The J gene is TRBJ2-1, the V gene TRBV28; D is perhaps TRBD1 (6 bases). Germline V gene sequence: CDR1 MDHEN, CDR2 SYDVKM. Deletions cut 2 bases from V and 6 bases from J, with 14 bases between. CDR3 length: 15 amino acids. CDR3 nucleotide sequence: TGTGCCAGCAGTTTAGGGACACTCCCCCCCAATGAGCAGTTCTTC. It specifies CASSLGTLPPNEQFF. The variable domain in full, completed from reference TRBV28 and TRBJ2-1, reads DVKVTQSSRYLVKRTGEKVFLECVQDMDHENMFWYRQDPGLGLRLIYFSYDVKMKEKGDIPEGYSVSREKKERFSLILESASTNQTSMYLCASSLGTLPPNEQFFGPGTRLTVL.

The CDR3: CASSYRGPYEQYF. The CDR3 nucleotides are TGTGCCAGCAGTTACAGGGGCCCCTACGAGCAGTACTTC. This chain joins TRBV6-5 and TRBJ2-7; possibly TRBD1 for D (5 bases). Germline V gives CDR1 MNHEY, CDR2 SVGAGI. V was clipped by 2 bases and J by 2 bases, with 7 bases between them. The CDR3 covers 13 residues.

This chain connects TRBV27 to TRBJ2-1, with TRBD2 matching 8 bases. CDR1 is MNHEY and CDR2 is SMNVEV in the germline V gene (reference sequence). CDR3 size: 12 residues. With V trimmed by 3 bases and J by 12 bases, 4 bases remained unmatched. The DNA of the CDR3 is TGTGCCAGCAGTTTGGCGGGAGGAGGGCAGTTCTTC. The encoded protein is CASSLAGGGQFF.

The chain has TRBV7-6 and TRBJ1-3, with 7 nucleotides matching TRBD1. The germline V gene encodes CDR1 SGHVS and CDR2 FNYEAQ. This CDR3 has 15 residues. V lost 0 bases to trimming and J lost 2 bases; unmatched junction nucleotides: 1. For the CDR3, the DNA is TGTGCCAGCAGCTTAGCAGGGACAGCTGGAAACACCATATATTTT. It translates to CASSLAGTAGNTIYF.

The chain employs TRBV3-1 (or the pseudogene TRBV3-2) and TRBJ1-2; 8 nucleotides align to TRBD1. Germline V gene lookup returns CDR1 LGHDT and CDR2 YNNKEL (reference sequence). The trim removed 4 bases at V and 6 bases at J, leaving 10 bases unmatched. The CDR3 extends over 15 amino acids. CDR3 protein: CASSPEAGGRDGYTF. CDR3 nucleotide sequence: TGTGCCAGCAGCCCCGAGGCAGGGGGCAGGGATGGCTACACCTTC.

The J gene is TRBJ2-2, the V gene TRBV4-3; 9 bases fit TRBD1. The J segment lost 3 bases and the V segment lost 4 bases, leaving 12 bases of the junction unmatched. This CDR3 is built from 18 residues. Germline-derived CDR1 and CDR2 are LGHNA and YSLEER. In DNA form, the CDR3 reads TGCGCCAGCAGCCCCCCCCGTGTCGGGACAGGGTACACCGGGGAGCTGTTTTTT. Protein sequence: CASSPPRVGTGYTGELFF.

The chain has TRBV27 and TRBJ1-5, with 9 bases fitting TRBD1. The junction had 11 bases not matched to a gene; V was cut back by 2 bases and J by 6 bases. The CDR3 runs 17 residues. The germline V gene has CDR1 MNHEY and CDR2 SMNVEV (reference sequence). CDR3 protein: CASSLVGTGITTQPQHF. CDR3 DNA sequence: TGTGCCAGCAGTTTAGTCGGGACAGGGATAACCACTCAGCCCCAGCATTTT.

In this sample, this clone turned up once. The V and J genes are TRBV9 and TRBJ2-5, with D unclear. The V end lost 3 bases, the J end lost 2 bases, and 8 bases lay between the germline ends. Germline CDR1 SGDLS, CDR2 YYNGEE. This CDR3 comprises 13 residues. CDR3 nucleotide sequence: TGTGCCAGCAGCGCCCGGGTTCAAGAGACCCAGTACTTC. Translating it yields CASSARVQETQYF.

This chain links TRBV30 with TRBJ2-1; 8 bases align to TRBD1. V dropped 1 base and J dropped 4; count of bases not matched to a gene: 3. The CDR3 extends over 14 amino acids. Germline V CDR1 and CDR2: GTSNPN, SVGIG (reference sequence). This CDR3 reads CAWSGQGIYNEQFF. CDR3 DNA sequence: TGTGCCTGGAGTGGACAGGGGATTTACAATGAGCAGTTCTTC.

The DNA for the CDR3 is TGTGCTAGTGGCCCGGACAGAGGCTACGAGCAGTACTTC. Its translation: CASGPDRGYEQYF. V gene TRBV12-5 combines with J gene TRBJ2-7; perhaps TRBD1 as D (6 bases). The CDR3 totals 13 residues. Trimming took off 6 bases at V and 3 bases at J, with 12 bases between the two ends. Germline CDR1 LGHNT, CDR2 FRNRAP. The full variable domain, completed using reference TRBV12-5 and TRBJ2-7, is DARVTQTPRHKVTEMGQEVTMRCQPILGHNTVFWYRQTMMQGLELLAYFRNRAPLDDSGMPKDRFSAEMPDATLATLKIQPSEPRDSAVYFCASGPDRGYEQYFGPGTRLTVT.

The V and J genes are TRBV24-1 and TRBJ2-7; 7 positions agree with TRBD1. Germline trimming cut 3 bases from V and 6 bases from J; bases unmatched to any gene: 4. The germline gives CDR1 KGHDR, CDR2 SFDVKD. The CDR3 sequence is 13 residues long. The CDR3 DNA reads TGTGCCACCAGTGATCCCGACAGGGCCGAGCAGTACTTC. Residues: CATSDPDRAEQYF.

V usage is TRBV9 and J usage is TRBJ1-5; D is ambiguous. The CDR3 runs 13 residues. The V end lost 4 bases, the J end lost 5 bases, and 10 bases lay between the germline ends. Germline lookup yields CDR1 SGDLS and CDR2 YYNGEE. The CDR3 sequence is CASSRNGDQPQHF. In nucleotides, the CDR3 is TGTGCCAGCAGCCGTAACGGTGATCAGCCCCAGCATTTT.

J is TRBJ1-1 and V is TRBV4-1; D gene uncertain. V was clipped by 0 bases and J by 0 bases, with 8 bases between them. CDR1 and CDR2 from the germline V gene are MGHRA and YSYEKL. This CDR3 contains 15 residues. CDR3 amino acids: CASSQERAMNTEAFF. The CDR3 DNA sequence: TGCGCCAGCAGCCAAGAACGAGCAATGAACACTGAAGCTTTCTTT.

The chain uses TRBV19 and TRBJ2-7, with 11 bases fitting TRBD1. The junction had 3 bases not matched to a gene; V was cut back by 4 bases and J by 1 base. The V gene's germline CDR1 is LNHDA and CDR2 SQIVND (reference sequence). This CDR3 is 15 amino acids long. For the CDR3, the DNA is TGTGCCAGTAGTAACCGGGACAGGGGGTCCTACGAGCAGTACTTC. Its protein is CASSNRDRGSYEQYF.

The J gene is TRBJ2-1, the V gene TRBV4-3, with 13 positions matching TRBD2. V dropped 5 bases and J dropped 1; count of bases not matched to a gene: 2. CDR1 and CDR2 (germline): LGHNA, YSLEER. This CDR3 spans 16 amino acids. The CDR3: CASSTSGRASYNEQFF. The CDR3 nucleotides are TGCGCCAGCAGCACTAGCGGGAGGGCGTCCTACAATGAGCAGTTCTTC.

This chain joins TRBV6-4 and TRBJ2-3; D call uncertain. This CDR3 has 13 residues. CDR1 is MRHNA and CDR2 is SNTAGT in the germline V gene. V was trimmed by 1 base and J by 5 bases, leaving 7 bases between them. The CDR3 here is CASSDWPGDTQYF. The CDR3 region has the DNA TGTGCCAGCAGTGACTGGCCGGGAGATACGCAGTATTTT.

This sequence joins TRBV19 and TRBJ1-4; the D is unclear. The germline CDR1 and CDR2 sequences are LNHDA and SQIVND (reference sequence). The germline V and J ends were trimmed by 7 bases and 6 bases, with 6 bases remaining between them. This CDR3 is built from 11 residues. Written as DNA, the CDR3 is TGTGCCAGTACCCAGGATGAAAAACTGTTTTTT. It yields the protein CASTQDEKLFF.

This clone was counted once. V is TRBV5-4 and J is TRBJ2-3; D is perhaps TRBD2 (5 bases). V was pared by 2 bases and J by 0 bases, with 10 bases between. Germline V gene data show CDR1 as SGHNT and CDR2 as YYREEE (reference sequence). The length of the CDR3 is 15 residues. CDR3 in DNA: TGTGCCAGCAGCTTCAGCGGAGCTAGCACAGATACGCAGTATTTT. Translation: CASSFSGASTDTQYF. Complete variable domain (other parts from reference TRBV5-4 and TRBJ2-3): ETGVTQSPTHLIKTRGQQVTLRCSSQSGHNTVSWYQQALGQGPQFIFQYYREEENGRGNFPPRFSGLQFPNYSSELNVNALELDDSALYLCASSFSGASTDTQYFGPGTRLTVL.

The genes are TRBV4-1 and TRBJ2-1; weak D call: TRBD2 (6 bases). The CDR3 is 16 residues long. V was shortened by 1 base and J by 7 bases, with 17 bases between the two germline ends. Germline V gene sequence: CDR1 MGHRA, CDR2 YSYEKL. The CDR3 DNA is TGCGCCAGCAGCCAAGCGATCTTGGGACTCCGTAATGAGCAGTTCTTC. Translating it yields CASSQAILGLRNEQFF.

The chain is built from TRBV25-1 and TRBJ2-3; no clear D gene. Germline-derived CDR1 and CDR2 are MGHDK and SYGVNS. The CDR3 spans 12 residues. V lost 7 bases, J lost 1 base, and 6 bases lay in between. Here the CDR3 DNA reads TGTGCCAGCAACCGGGGCACAGATACGCAGTATTTT. Translated: CASNRGTDTQYF.

The gene calls are TRBV11-2 and TRBJ2-2, with D unclear. CDR1 is SGHAT and CDR2 is FQNNGV in the germline V gene. The CDR3 totals 15 residues. Trimming removed 5 bases at V and 6 bases at J, with 16 bases between. In nucleotides, the CDR3 is TGTGCCAGCAGCGTCTACTTAACTGGAGCCGGGGAGCTGTTTTTT. Encoded protein: CASSVYLTGAGELFF.